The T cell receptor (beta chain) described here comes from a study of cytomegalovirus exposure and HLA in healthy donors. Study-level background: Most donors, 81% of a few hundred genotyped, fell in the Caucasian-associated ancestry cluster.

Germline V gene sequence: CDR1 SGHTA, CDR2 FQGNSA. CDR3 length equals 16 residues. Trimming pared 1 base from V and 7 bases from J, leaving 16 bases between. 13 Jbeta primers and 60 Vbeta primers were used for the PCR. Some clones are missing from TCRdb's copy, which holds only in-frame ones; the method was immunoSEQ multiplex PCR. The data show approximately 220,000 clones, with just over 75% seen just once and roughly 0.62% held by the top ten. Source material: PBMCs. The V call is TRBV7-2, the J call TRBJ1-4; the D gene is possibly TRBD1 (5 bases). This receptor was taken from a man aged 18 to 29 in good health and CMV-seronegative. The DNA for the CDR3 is TGTGCCAGCAGCTTAGGGCTAGGGCAGGGTACTGAAAAACTGTTTTTT. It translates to CASSLGLGQGTEKLFF.